These T cell receptor beta chains were read from a single sample in a study of cytomegalovirus exposure and HLA in healthy donors. The data were produced by immunoSEQ multiplex PCR, yet TCRdb's version contains in-frame clones alone and is incomplete. The table includes about 120,000 clones, around 80% detected once. The sequenced sample consisted of PBMCs. Receptor source: a man aged 25 to 40 in good health and CMV-seropositive. CDR3s include the opening cysteine and the closing phenylalanine or tryptophan. Fields, in order: D gene, V gene, clone size, J gene, CDR3 length, CDR3 protein, CDR3 DNA. The D gene is left open where the match is weak. Expanded clones get a size class; other rows say once, few or many, or leave the size out.

NA	TRBV5-1	NA	TRBJ1-3	14	CASSLGGQGNTIYF	TGCGCCAGCAGCTTGGGAGGGCAGGGAAACACCATATATTTT
NA	TRBV2	NA	TRBJ1-1	12	CASSVVATEAFF	TGTGCCAGCAGTGTGGTGGCAACTGAAGCTTTCTTT
NA	TRBV27	NA	TRBJ2-7	15	CASSLSVGFSYEQYF	TGTGCCAGCAGTTTATCTGTCGGGTTCTCCTACGAGCAGTACTTC
NA	TRBV5-5	few	TRBJ2-6	14	CASSSTGSTGVLTF	TGTGCCAGCAGCTCAACAGGATCCACAGGAGTCCTGACTTTC
TRBD1	TRBV5-5	NA	TRBJ2-5	15	CASSFAGQGQETQYF	TGTGCCAGCAGCTTCGCGGGACAGGGACAAGAGACCCAGTACTTC
TRBD2	TRBV25-1	NA	TRBJ2-7	18	CASSGTGTSGSYPYEQYF	TGTGCCAGCAGTGGGACAGGGACTAGCGGGTCCTACCCTTACGAGCAGTACTTC
NA	TRBV11-3	once	TRBJ2-3	14	CASSSPGGTDTQYF	TGTGCCAGCAGCTCTCCCGGGGGCACAGATACGCAGTATTTT
TRBD1	TRBV28	NA	TRBJ2-5	17	CASSSTDRGRYQETQYF	TGTGCCAGCAGCTCCACTGACAGGGGAAGGTACCAAGAGACCCAGTACTTC
NA	TRBV7-3	NA	TRBJ1-2	16	CASSPGPLGGRGGYTF	TGTGCCAGCAGCCCAGGACCTCTAGGGGGAAGGGGTGGCTACACCTTC
NA	TRBV11-2	NA	TRBJ2-7	14	CASSPRDFSYEQYF	TGTGCCAGCAGCCCCCGGGACTTTTCCTACGAGCAGTACTTC
TRBD2	TRBV19	NA	TRBJ2-5	18	CASSRRGDSSEKRGTQYF	TGTGCCAGTAGCCGCCGGGGGGATTCTAGCGAGAAAAGGGGGACCCAGTACTTC
NA	TRBV30	NA	TRBJ1-5	16	CAWSVRGAYSNQPQHF	TGTGCCTGGAGTGTACGGGGAGCCTATAGCAATCAGCCCCAGCATTTT
NA	TRBV7-9	NA	TRBJ1-2	14	CASSPPTDYYGYTF	TGTGCCAGCAGCCCGCCGACAGACTACTATGGCTACACCTTC
TRBD2	TRBV2	NA	TRBJ2-1	14	CASSEGLAGNEQFF	TGTGCCAGCAGTGAGGGACTAGCGGGAAATGAGCAGTTCTTC
NA	TRBV9	once	TRBJ2-2	15	CASSVVSSNTGELFF	TGTGCCAGCAGCGTAGTTAGCTCTAACACCGGGGAGCTGTTTTTT
NA	TRBV5-8	NA	TRBJ1-3	14	CASSSEGGGNTIYF	TGTGCCAGCAGCTCTGAAGGGGGTGGAAACACCATATATTTT
TRBD1	TRBV6-5	NA	TRBJ1-3	14	CASKTGAAGNTIYF	TGTGCCAGCAAAACAGGGGCGGCTGGAAACACCATATATTTT
NA	TRBV27	NA	TRBJ2-5	16	CASSLNPALAEETQYF	TGTGCCAGCAGTCTGAACCCCGCCTTGGCCGAAGAGACCCAGTACTTC
TRBD2	TRBV30	few	TRBJ2-2	15	CAWSLIGRDTGELFF	TGTGCCTGGAGTTTAATCGGGAGGGACACCGGGGAGCTGTTTTTT
NA	TRBV4-1	NA	TRBJ1-6	15	CASRGVFGRNSPLHF	TGCGCCAGCAGGGGGGTTTTCGGGAGAAATTCACCCCTCCACTTT
TRBD2	TRBV6-5	NA	TRBJ2-5	16	CASSYSGLARGETQYF	TGTGCCAGCAGTTACTCTGGACTAGCGCGGGGAGAGACCCAGTACTTC
NA	TRBV4-2	NA	TRBJ1-5	15	CASSQTGMGNQPQHF	TGTGCCAGCAGCCAAACAGGGATGGGCAATCAGCCCCAGCATTTT
NA	TRBV11-2	NA	TRBJ2-1	16	CASSPRLDSLGDEQFF	TGTGCCAGCAGCCCCCGACTAGATTCCCTTGGGGATGAGCAGTTCTTC
NA	TRBV28	NA	TRBJ2-6	19	CASSLSSWGRDSGANVLTF	TGTGCCAGCAGTTTATCCTCATGGGGCAGGGACTCTGGGGCCAACGTCCTGACTTTC
TRBD1	TRBV19	NA	TRBJ2-2	17	CASSGIRQGFDTGELFF	TGTGCCAGTAGTGGGATTAGACAGGGGTTTGACACCGGGGAGCTGTTTTTT
NA	TRBV9	NA	TRBJ2-2	12	CASSVVSGELFF	TGTGCCAGCAGCGTAGTCTCCGGGGAGCTGTTTTTT
NA	TRBV10-2	NA	TRBJ2-3	14	CASRGLRGTDTQYF	TGCGCCAGCAGGGGACTTCGGGGCACAGATACGCAGTATTTT
TRBD2	TRBV30	few	TRBJ2-7	14	CAWSVRTSSSGQYF	TGTGCCTGGAGTGTCAGGACTAGCAGTTCGGGGCAGTACTTC
TRBD2	TRBV5-1	NA	TRBJ2-5	17	CASSSGTSGRWQETQYF	TGCGCCAGCAGCTCGGGGACTAGCGGGAGGTGGCAAGAGACCCAGTACTTC
TRBD1	TRBV6-1	NA	TRBJ1-4	15	CASSAQGRTNEKLFF	TGTGCCAGCAGTGCACAGGGGCGGACTAATGAAAAACTGTTTTTT
NA	TRBV10-2	once	TRBJ2-7	15	CASSGGRGEAYEQYF	TGCGCCAGCAGTGGGGGGAGGGGGGAGGCTTACGAGCAGTACTTC
TRBD1	TRBV18	NA	TRBJ1-3	15	CASSPSDRTGNTIYF	TGTGCCAGCTCACCCTCGGACAGGACTGGAAACACCATATATTTT
NA	TRBV5-6	NA	TRBJ1-1	13	CASSFTGWTEAFF	TGTGCCAGCAGCTTTACAGGGTGGACTGAAGCTTTCTTT
TRBD1	TRBV10-2	NA	TRBJ2-5	13	CASKSQGEETQYF	TGCGCCAGCAAAAGTCAGGGGGAAGAGACCCAGTACTTC
NA	TRBV7-7	NA	TRBJ2-2	16	CASSVRPGSETGELFF	TGTGCCAGCAGCGTCCGGCCGGGGTCTGAAACCGGGGAGCTGTTTTTT
NA	TRBV11-1	NA	TRBJ2-7	13	CASRKDTYYEQYF	TGTGCCAGCAGAAAAGACACATACTACGAGCAGTACTTC
NA	TRBV6-5	NA	TRBJ2-1	14	CASSYGQGHNEQFF	TGTGCCAGCAGTTACGGGCAGGGCCACAATGAGCAGTTCTTC
TRBD1	TRBV2	NA	TRBJ1-2	13	CASMGTGKGGYTF	TGTGCCAGCATGGGGACAGGGAAGGGTGGCTACACCTTC
TRBD1	TRBV28	NA	TRBJ1-5	16	CAVAGTDIHSNQPQHF	TGTGCTGTAGCGGGGACAGATATTCATAGCAATCAGCCCCAGCATTTT
TRBD1	TRBV28	NA	TRBJ2-7	16	CASRKPARGGGYEQYF	TGTGCCAGCAGAAAGCCGGCACGAGGGGGCGGCTACGAGCAGTACTTC
TRBD2	TRBV2	NA	TRBJ2-7	15	CARGTSGGRVSEQYF	TGTGCCAGAGGGACTAGCGGGGGACGGGTTAGCGAGCAGTACTTC
NA	TRBV6-5	NA	TRBJ1-1	13	CASRRARNTEAFF	TGTGCCAGCCGGAGGGCTCGGAACACTGAAGCTTTCTTT
NA	TRBV5-1	NA	TRBJ1-2	13	CASSLFSGHGYTF	TGCGCCAGCAGCTTGTTTTCTGGCCACGGCTACACCTTC
NA	TRBV4-3	few	TRBJ2-7	14	CASSQDPTAYEQYF	TGCGCCAGCAGCCAAGATCCAACGGCCTACGAGCAGTACTTC
TRBD2	TRBV9	NA	TRBJ2-3	16	CASSVPAGGGTDTQYF	TGTGCCAGCAGCGTCCCGGCGGGGGGCGGAACAGATACGCAGTATTTT
TRBD2	TRBV13	NA	TRBJ2-4	14	CASRLAGTKNIQYF	TGTGCCAGCAGACTAGCGGGAACCAAAAACATTCAGTACTTC
NA	TRBV2	NA	TRBJ2-3	18	CASSEFVGRGYRADTQYF	TGTGCCAGCAGTGAATTTGTCGGTAGGGGTTATCGCGCAGATACGCAGTATTTT
TRBD1	TRBV5-1	NA	TRBJ2-2	16	CASSIQGAENTGELFF	TGCGCCAGCAGCATTCAGGGGGCGGAGAACACCGGGGAGCTGTTTTTT
NA	TRBV5-5	few	TRBJ2-7	15	CASSQTGGASYEQYF	TGTGCCAGCAGTCAAACGGGGGGCGCGTCCTACGAGCAGTACTTC
TRBD2	TRBV5-1	NA	TRBJ2-7	15	CASRPGLAETYEQYF	TGCGCCAGCAGACCCGGACTAGCGGAGACCTACGAGCAGTACTTC
NA	TRBV28	NA	TRBJ2-7	20	CASSLPFFTLTGQSSYEQYF	TGTGCCAGCAGTTTACCCTTTTTCACCCTTACAGGGCAGAGCTCCTACGAGCAGTACTTC
TRBD1	TRBV4-3	NA	TRBJ1-1	16	CASSQDGTAMNTEAFF	TGCGCCAGCAGCCAAGATGGGACAGCCATGAACACTGAAGCTTTCTTT
TRBD2	TRBV4-1	NA	TRBJ2-7	14	CASSRVSGSGEQYF	TGCGCCAGCAGCCGCGTCAGCGGGAGTGGGGAGCAGTACTTC
NA	TRBV10-2	NA	TRBJ2-5	14	CASNQQGVLQTQYF	TGCGCCAGCAATCAACAGGGCGTCCTCCAGACCCAGTACTTC
TRBD1	TRBV30	NA	TRBJ1-5	14	CAWSGGDRGQPQHF	TGTGCCTGGAGTGGGGGGGACAGGGGTCAGCCCCAGCATTTT
NA	TRBV7-7	NA	TRBJ1-3	13	CASSPGLGNTIYF	TGTGCTAGCAGCCCGGGACTTGGAAACACCATATATTTT
NA	TRBV7-2	NA	TRBJ2-5	14	CASTPAGPQETQYF	TGTGCCAGCACCCCCGCAGGCCCCCAAGAGACCCAGTACTTC
TRBD1	TRBV4-3	NA	TRBJ2-2	16	CASSQDGTGRSGELFF	TGCGCCAGCAGCCAAGACGGGACAGGGCGGTCCGGGGAGCTGTTTTTT
TRBD1	TRBV19	NA	TRBJ1-5	19	CASSIRDWTGKYHTQPQHF	TGTGCCAGTAGTATTCGAGATTGGACAGGGAAGTATCATACTCAGCCCCAGCATTTT